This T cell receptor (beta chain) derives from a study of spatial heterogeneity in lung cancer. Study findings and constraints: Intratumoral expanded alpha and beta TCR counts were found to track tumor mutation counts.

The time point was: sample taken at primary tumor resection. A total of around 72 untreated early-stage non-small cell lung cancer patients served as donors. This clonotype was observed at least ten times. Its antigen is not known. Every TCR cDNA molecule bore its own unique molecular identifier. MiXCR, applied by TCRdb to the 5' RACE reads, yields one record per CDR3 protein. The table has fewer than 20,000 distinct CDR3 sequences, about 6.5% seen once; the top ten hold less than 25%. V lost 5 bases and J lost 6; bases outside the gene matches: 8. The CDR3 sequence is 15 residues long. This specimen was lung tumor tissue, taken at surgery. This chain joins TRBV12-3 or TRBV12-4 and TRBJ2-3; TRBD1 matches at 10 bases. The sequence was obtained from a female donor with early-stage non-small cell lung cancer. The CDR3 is CASSADRGQADTQYF. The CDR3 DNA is TGTGCCAGCAGTGCCGACAGGGGGCAAGCGGATACGCAGTATTTT.